This is a list of T cell receptor beta chains from one sample in a study of blood T cell repertoires in COVID-19. Data came from immunoSEQ multiplex PCR; TCRdb stores just in-frame clones and leaves some out. The repertoire has almost 400,000 clones, approximately 89% of them found once; the top ten carry 1.5% to 2%. Sequenced material: PBMCs or T cells enriched from blood (not recorded which). The receptors originated from a woman in her twenties or thirties who had recovered from COVID-19. The CDR3 runs from the conserved cysteine through the conserved F or W. Fields, in order: D gene, J gene, V gene, clone size, CDR3 DNA, CDR3 protein. A D gene is named only where the DNA matches it firmly. A row's size may be missing; if present it is once, few, many or a size class.

>TRBD2|TRBJ2-3|TRBV19|NA
TGTGCCAGTAGTGCGGGGGGGCCACCATATACGCAGTATTTT
CASSAGGPPYTQYF
>NA|TRBJ1-3|TRBV30|NA
TGTGCCTGGAGTGCTCCTCCGACGGGGATCTCTGGAAACACCATATATTTT
CAWSAPPTGISGNTIYF
>TRBD1|TRBJ1-2|TRBV9|NA
TGTGCCAGCACCAGAGGGGGCTTGGACTATGGCTACACCTTC
CASTRGGLDYGYTF
>TRBD2|TRBJ2-7|TRBV27|NA
TGTGCCAGCAGGCGGGAACTAGCGGGAGGCTACGAGCAGTACTTC
CASRRELAGGYEQYF
>TRBD1|TRBJ1-2|TRBV28|once
TGTGCCAGCAATAAGGACAGGAGGTGGTCCTCCACCTTC
CASNKDRRWSSTF
>NA|TRBJ1-1|TRBV30|NA
TGTGCCTGGAGTATAAACGCTATCACTGAAGCTTTCTTT
CAWSINAITEAFF
>TRBD2|TRBJ2-7|TRBV28|NA
TGTGCCAGCAGTTTCAGACTAGCGGGAACCTACGAGCAGTACTTC
CASSFRLAGTYEQYF
>NA|TRBJ1-5|TRBV10-3|NA
TGTGCCATCAGTGACAGGGCGGGATTAAATCAGCCCCAGCATTTT
CAISDRAGLNQPQHF
>TRBD1|TRBJ2-2|TRBV14|NA
TGTGCCAGCAGCCAATCAACAGGGGCAACGTCCGGGGAGCTGTTTTTT
CASSQSTGATSGELFF
>NA|TRBJ1-1|TRBV5-4|NA
TGTGCCAGCAGCTTCGAGGGAGGGGTTTCTGAAGCTTTCTTT
CASSFEGGVSEAFF
>NA|TRBJ2-7|TRBV13|few
TGTGCCACTCTGCGGGCAGCGGACTACGAGCAGTACTTC
CATLRAADYEQYF
>NA|TRBJ1-2|TRBV21-1|NA
TGTGCCAGCAGCACCTACCGGGACAGAATGTATGGCTACACCTTC
CASSTYRDRMYGYTF
>TRBD1|TRBJ1-6|TRBV28|once
TGTGCCAGCAGTTTCGGGACAGCTAATTCACCCCTCCACTTT
CASSFGTANSPLHF
>TRBD1|TRBJ1-2|TRBV7-9|NA
TGTGCCAGCAGCGGTGGACAGGGGGCGTTTGGCTACACCTTC
CASSGGQGAFGYTF
>TRBD1|TRBJ1-2|TRBV4-1|few
TGCGCCAGCGGGGATCGGACAGGGGATCGTGGCTACACCTTC
CASGDRTGDRGYTF
>TRBD1|TRBJ2-2|TRBV6-5|NA
TGTGCCAGCAGAAAGGGGACAGGGGGCACCGGGGAGCTGTTTTTT
CASRKGTGGTGELFF
>TRBD1|TRBJ1-1|TRBV10-3|NA
TGTGCCATCAGCCCCGGGACAGGGGACACTGAAGCTTTCTTT
CAISPGTGDTEAFF
>NA|TRBJ1-5|TRBV28|NA
TGTGCCAGCAGTTTGGACGGGATACAGCCCCAGCATTTT
CASSLDGIQPQHF
>NA|TRBJ1-5|TRBV28|NA
TGTGCCAGCAGCAATTTAGGCAGAGGGTGGGCATATAGCAATCAGCCCCAGCATTTT
CASSNLGRGWAYSNQPQHF
>TRBD2|TRBJ2-1|TRBV19|NA
TGTGCCAGTAGGGGGACTAGCGGGAGCAATGAGCAGTTCTTC
CASRGTSGSNEQFF